One TCR beta chain is described in this entry. The target of this receptor is not known. No qualities accompany the bases; no much larger clone lies one base away. This entry is derived from a study of blood T cell repertoires in COVID-19 (dated by TCRdb to the early 2020s). Study-wide context: Samples from collaborators originated in the United States, Italy and Spain and spanned both the acute and convalescent phases of COVID-19. The material from the prospective study consisted of cDNA or gDNA derived from T cells, B-cell-depleted T cells, or PBMCs. The dataset comprised deeply sampled blood TCRbeta repertoires from subjects exposed to, actively infected with, or recovered from COVID-19. The repertoires were released in a freely available public database meant as a resource for research on the immune response to SARS-CoV-2. The samples were drawn from the first 160 participants of the ongoing ImmuneRACE study and from over a thousand subjects provided by 6 global collaborators. A de-identified subject ID, COVID-19 status, age in years and sex were almost always included in the sample metadata. Where available, HLA class I and class II types were obtained from metadata supplied by the sample provider rather than from assay-based typing. Findings and caveats that apply to the study as a whole: Clinical and demographic metadata were provided uncurated, with the amount varying by source and participant.

The collaborating institutions used their own protocols to collect whole blood in K2EDTA tubes. Collaborator samples were shipped for TCRbeta analysis as frozen whole blood, isolated PBMCs, or DNA extracted from either sample type. The immunoSEQ Assay, a bias-controlled multiplex PCR, was used to amplify TCRbeta CDR3 regions from genomic DNA. The published analysis was carried out like this. The number of nucleated cells in each sample was estimated by amplification of reference gene primers within the assay. To quantify the absolute abundance of each unique TCRbeta CDR3 rearrangement, sequence reads were collapsed and filtered. For each sample, productive Simpson clonality was calculated as the square root of Simpson's diversity index over productive rearrangements. What TCRdb holds here is the immuneACCESS table cut down to in-frame rearrangements. Part of the clones is not present; checked against another copy, under half of the missing clones reflect an unresolved V gene, and the others are unexplained. That table is the source of V, J and clone size, and D and trimming were worked out from the DNA. For this sample the table gives 200,000 to 250,000 clones, of which approximately 77% were detected only once. 3.6% of the sample rests with the top ten.

The material sequenced was peripheral blood. The origin of this receptor is a woman of 80 years or more with acute or convalescent COVID-19.

The nucleotides read TGTGCCAGCAGCTTTGCAGGACAGGGCGTGCCCCAGCATTTT. Its product reads: CASSFAGQGVPQHF. The rearrangement joined TRBV11-2 to TRBJ1-5; 8 of the junction bases match TRBD1. V lost 3 bases and J lost 9 bases, and the count of bases not matched to a germline gene is 7. The CDR3 sequence holds 14 residues, the cysteine and phenylalanine included. Of the read, only the CDR3 DNA is kept; its 42 bases are in frame from base 1. CDR1 and CDR2 were assigned from the germline V gene as SGHAT and FQNNGV.